This passage covers 20 T cell receptor beta chains from one sample sequenced in a study of cytotoxic CD8 clonotypes in ibrutinib-treated CLL. Method: immunoSEQ multiplex PCR; TCRdb's copy keeps in-frame clones and lacks some. The table lists about 12,000 clones, 55% to 65% of them singletons. The sequencing used PBMCs, collected before ibrutinib treatment. All receptors derive from a human donor with chronic lymphocytic leukemia.

The chain uses TRBV5-6 and TRBJ2-7; 8 bases line up with TRBD1. This CDR3 spans 14 amino acids. Germline trimming cut 7 bases from V and 4 bases from J; bases unmatched to any gene: 10. Germline assignment: CDR1 SGHDT and CDR2 YYEEEE. The CDR3 DNA reads TGTGCCAGCTCGGGGACAGGACGTCTATACGAGCAGTACTTC. It specifies CASSGTGRLYEQYF. The whole variable domain, filled in from reference TRBV5-6 and TRBJ2-7, reads DAGVTQSPTHLIKTRGQQVTLRCSPKSGHDTVSWYQQALGQGPQFIFQYYEEEERQRGNFPDRFSGHQFPNYSSELNVNALLLGDSALYLCASSGTGRLYEQYFGPGTRLTVT.

The chain uses TRBV4-1 and TRBJ1-3; 9 nucleotides line up with TRBD1. The CDR3 is made up of 14 amino acids. V shed 8 bases and J 6 bases; nucleotides not matched to a gene: 8. CDR1 and CDR2 from the germline V gene are MGHRA and YSYEKL. CDR3 loop: CASRRDRVENTIYF. Written as DNA, the CDR3 is TGCGCCAGCCGAAGGGACAGGGTGGAAAACACCATATATTTT.

The chain employs TRBV5-1 and TRBJ2-3; D ambiguous. The CDR3 has 14 residues. In germline, CDR1 is SGHRS, CDR2 YFSETQ. V was shortened by 1 base and J by 1 base, with 7 bases between the two germline ends. CDR3 residues: CASSLPAGTDTQYF. The DNA of the CDR3 is TGCGCCAGCAGCTTGCCAGCAGGCACAGATACGCAGTATTTT. The variable domain in full, with the rest retrieved from reference TRBV5-1 and TRBJ2-3, is KAGVTQTPRYLIKTRGQQVTLSCSPISGHRSVSWYQQTPGQGLQFLFEYFSETQRNKGNFPGRFSGRQFSNSRSEMNVSTLELGDSALYLCASSLPAGTDTQYFGPGTRLTVL.

This chain links TRBV10-2 with TRBJ2-3; no clear D. Germline lookup yields CDR1 WSHSY and CDR2 SAAADI. This CDR3 spans 13 amino acids. The V gene lost 0 bases and the J gene lost 1 base, with 2 bases spanning the gap. The CDR3 loop reads CASSESGTDTQYF. CDR3 nucleotide sequence: TGCGCCAGCAGTGAGTCAGGCACAGATACGCAGTATTTT.

This clone was seen only a few times. The chain uses TRBV27 and TRBJ1-2; a weak D match, TRBD1 (5 bases). This CDR3 comprises 12 residues. Germline V gene data show CDR1 as MNHEY and CDR2 as SMNVEV (reference sequence). V dropped 3 bases and J dropped 8 bases, with 10 bases sitting between them. CDR3 nucleotides: TGTGCCAGCAGTTTCCAGGGAACGGGCTACACCTTC. Translating it yields CASSFQGTGYTF.

The chain uses TRBV11-3 and TRBJ2-5, with TRBD1 identical over 9 bases. This CDR3 is built from 16 residues. With V trimmed by 5 bases and J by 2 bases, 9 bases remained unmatched. Per germline, CDR1 SGHNT and CDR2 YENEEA. The CDR3 bases are TGTGCCAGCAGCCCGGGGACAGGGAGGAGTCAAGAGACCCAGTACTTC. This codes for CASSPGTGRSQETQYF.

This clone was observed a handful of times. In DNA form, the CDR3 reads TGTGCCAGCAGCCGACAGGGGGTCACTGAAGCTTTCTTT. It translates to CASSRQGVTEAFF. V gene TRBV5-6 combines with J gene TRBJ1-1, with TRBD1 matching over 9 bases. The CDR3 has 13 residues. Germline loops: CDR1 SGHDT, CDR2 YYEEEE. The ends lost 4 bases at V and 4 bases at J; junction bases unmatched: 2.

This clone was seen a few times. This sequence joins TRBV18 and TRBJ2-7, with D tentatively TRBD2 (6 bases). CDR3 size: 13 residues. Trimming took off 5 bases at V and 3 bases at J, with 11 bases between the two ends. Germline CDR1 KGHSH, CDR2 LQKENI. CDR3 in DNA: TGTGCCAGCTCAACCCGGGGGAGCTACGAGCAGTACTTC. Translation: CASSTRGSYEQYF.

A few counts support this clone. The rearrangement joins TRBV11-2 to TRBJ1-2; D is uncertain. This CDR3 has 13 amino acids. Between the trimmed V and J ends, which lost 5 bases and 4 bases, there was a span of 11 bases. From germline, CDR1 is SGHAT and CDR2 FQNNGV. In DNA form, the CDR3 reads TGTGCCAGCAGCCCATGGACGGTCTATGGCTACACCTTC. Protein sequence: CASSPWTVYGYTF.

This clone has a handful of counts. The V call is TRBV2, the J call TRBJ1-3, with D perhaps matching TRBD1 (6 bases). Germline V gene data show CDR1 as SNHLY and CDR2 as FYNNEI. This CDR3 has 13 amino acids. Trimming removed 4 bases at V and 2 bases at J, with 6 bases between. The CDR3 reads CASSGGPGNTIYF. The CDR3, as DNA: TGTGCCAGCAGTGGGGGGCCTGGAAACACCATATATTTT. Filled out from reference TRBV2 and TRBJ1-3, the complete variable domain reads EPEVTQTPSHQVTQMGQEVILRCVPISNHLYFYWYRQILGQKVEFLVSFYNNEISEKSEIFDDQFSVERPDGSNFTLKIRSTKLEDSAMYFCASSGGPGNTIYFGEGSWLTVV.

CDR3 residues: CATSAAVGSYNEQFF. The DNA for the CDR3 is TGTGCCACCAGCGCCGCCGTGGGGTCCTACAATGAGCAGTTCTTC. This chain connects TRBV15 to TRBJ2-1; no clear D gene. The CDR3 has 15 amino acids. Trimming removed 5 bases from V and 1 base from J, with 12 bases in between. From germline, CDR1 is LNHNV and CDR2 YYDKDF (reference sequence).

The V and J genes are TRBV5-1 and TRBJ2-5; perhaps TRBD1 as D (6 bases). V was shortened by 0 bases and J by 5 bases, with 11 bases between the two germline ends. Germline V lookup: CDR1 SGHRS, CDR2 YFSETQ. The CDR3 is made up of 14 amino acids. The CDR3 protein is CASSLEQGGETQYF. CDR3 coding DNA: TGCGCCAGCAGCTTGGAACAGGGTGGGGAGACCCAGTACTTC.

The rearrangement links TRBV4-1 to TRBJ1-1; no firm D call. CDR1 MGHRA and CDR2 YSYEKL come from the germline V gene. CDR3 size: 14 residues. Trimming took off 4 bases at V and 4 bases at J, with 13 bases between the two ends. The CDR3 nucleotides read TGCGCCAGCAGCCTCCCGGGAGGGCTCACTGAAGCTTTCTTT. Its translation is CASSLPGGLTEAFF.

The V gene is TRBV19, the J gene TRBJ2-2; 9 positions agree with TRBD2. The CDR3 contains 17 residues. In germline, CDR1 is LNHDA, CDR2 SQIVND (reference sequence). With 1 base clipped from V and 3 bases from J, the junction kept 6 bases outside the gene matches. This CDR3 is CASSIGLAGPDTGELFF. CDR3 nucleotide sequence: TGTGCCAGTAGTATAGGCCTAGCGGGACCGGACACCGGGGAGCTGTTTTTT.

The gene calls are TRBV28 and TRBJ2-4; D uncertain. Germline values: CDR1 MDHEN, CDR2 SYDVKM. The ends were cut back, 3 bases at V and 1 base at J, with 4 bases in the middle. The CDR3 has 13 amino acids. The CDR3 nucleotides read TGTGCCAGCAGTTTTACGGCCAAAAACATTCAGTACTTC. It specifies CASSFTAKNIQYF.

This chain connects TRBV28 to TRBJ2-3; D is perhaps TRBD1 (5 bases). CDR1 is MDHEN and CDR2 is SYDVKM in the germline V gene. The CDR3 totals 16 residues. V was shortened by 5 bases and J by 3 bases, with 18 bases between the two germline ends. CDR3 in DNA: TGTGCCAGCAGTCCCCGAAAGGGGCGGTCAACAGATACGCAGTATTTT. This codes for CASSPRKGRSTDTQYF.

This clone was seen only a few times. This chain joins TRBV6-5 and TRBJ1-5; D is uncertain. V was cut by 2 bases and J by 0 bases, with 8 bases left in between. The germline gives CDR1 MNHEY, CDR2 SVGAGI. The CDR3 covers 15 residues. CDR3 residues: CASSYRVSSNQPQHF. The DNA of the CDR3 is TGTGCCAGCAGTTACAGGGTTAGTAGCAATCAGCCCCAGCATTTT.

The chain recombines TRBV11-2 with TRBJ1-6; D is unresolved. The germline V and J ends were trimmed by 2 bases and 8 bases, with 7 bases remaining between them. The CDR3 is 13 amino acids. The V gene's germline CDR1 is SGHAT and CDR2 FQNNGV. As DNA, the CDR3 is TGTGCCAGCAGCTTATCGAGGGATTCACCCCTCCACTTT. This gives the protein CASSLSRDSPLHF.

A note on this clone: The identical CDR3 is also encoded by other nucleotide sequences in the sample. The J gene is TRBJ1-1, the V gene TRBV28, with 9 positions matching TRBD1. Trimming took 6 bases from V and 5 from J; bases not matched to a gene: 4. Germline values: CDR1 MDHEN, CDR2 SYDVKM. The CDR3 runs to 13 residues. Here the CDR3 reads CASSRDRVTEAFF. The DNA for the CDR3 is TGTGCCAGCAGCCGGGACAGGGTTACTGAAGCTTTCTTT.

J is TRBJ2-3 and V is TRBV5-1; tentatively, D is TRBD1 (5 bases). The CDR3 contains 13 residues. V shed 4 bases and J shed 2 bases, with 8 bases lying between them. Germline V gives CDR1 SGHRS, CDR2 YFSETQ. CDR3 nucleotides: TGCGCCAGCAGCGCGGACATCACAGATACGCAGTATTTT. This encodes CASSADITDTQYF.